A single sample is the source of the 7 T cell receptor beta chains below, sequenced in a study of blood T cell repertoires in COVID-19 (dated by TCRdb to 2019 to 2021). The library was obtained by the immunoSEQ multiplex PCR assay. What TCRdb holds here is the immuneACCESS table cut down to in-frame rearrangements. Part of the clones is not present; checked against another copy, under half of the missing clones reflect an unresolved V gene, and the others are unexplained. Across this sample there are about 54,000 clones, with over 65% seen only once. More than 4.5% of the sample lies in the top ten. Sequencing used peripheral blood. The receptors originated from a man aged 40-49 years with active COVID-19.

The chain uses TRBV5-5 and TRBJ2-7, with TRBD2 identical over 11 bases. V lost 1 base to trimming and J lost 4 bases; unmatched junction nucleotides: 10. The germline gives CDR1 SGHKS, CDR2 YYEKEE (reference sequence). CDR3 size: 17 residues. The CDR3 sequence is CASSLTQLAGAMYEQYF. The CDR3 bases are TGTGCCAGCAGCTTGACCCAACTAGCGGGAGCTATGTACGAGCAGTACTTC.

CDR3: CASSRDWYNEQFF. Written as DNA, the CDR3 is TGTGCCAGCAGCCGAGACTGGTACAATGAGCAGTTCTTC. The genes are TRBV7-2 and TRBJ2-1; D ambiguous. V lost 5 bases and J 4 bases, leaving 9 bases between the germline ends. The CDR3 has 13 residues. Germline lookup yields CDR1 SGHTA and CDR2 FQGNSA.

The chain combines TRBV3-1 (or the pseudogene TRBV3-2) with TRBJ1-4, with TRBD1 matching 7 bases. J was trimmed by 6 bases and V by 4 bases; bases with no gene match: 5. The germline V gene has CDR1 LGHDT and CDR2 YNNKEL (reference sequence). The CDR3 extends over 14 amino acids. Here the CDR3 reads CASSPDRIHEKLFF. CDR3 coding DNA: TGTGCCAGCAGCCCGGACAGGATACATGAAAAACTGTTTTTT.

The chain employs TRBV4-1 and TRBJ2-2, with a weak D call TRBD2 (5 bases). CDR3 size: 19 residues. Trimming removed 0 bases at V and 6 bases at J, with 23 bases between. Germline V CDR1 and CDR2: MGHRA, YSYEKL. CDR3 bases: TGCGCCAGCAGCCAAGATCGGGGTAGCCAGCGACCCCTCCCCGGGGAGCTGTTTTTT. Encoded protein: CASSQDRGSQRPLPGELFF.

The chain recombines TRBV28 with TRBJ1-2, with 9 bases lining up with TRBD1. V was clipped by 5 bases and J by 4 bases; unmatched bases: 8. This CDR3 comprises 15 residues. The germline V gene has CDR1 MDHEN and CDR2 SYDVKM. The CDR3 nucleotides read TGTGCCAGCAGTGAAACAGGGGGCTGGGGCTATGGCTACACCTTC. Its translation is CASSETGGWGYGYTF.

As concerns this clone: Compared with germline, one end of the junction differs, possibly owing to a read error. The chain joins TRBV7-7 to TRBJ2-1; 11 bases match TRBD2. The CDR3 extends over 15 amino acids. Germline V lookup: CDR1 SSHAT, CDR2 FNYEAQ (reference sequence). In DNA form, the CDR3 reads TGTGCTAGCAGCTTAGGGACTAGCGGCGTTCTTGAGCAGTTCTTC. Translating it yields CASSLGTSGVLEQFF.

The chain has TRBV18 and TRBJ2-2; TRBD2 matches 11 bases. Trimming cost V 1 base and J 4 bases; bases outside gene matches: 2. Germline CDR1 is KGHSH and CDR2 is LQKENI. The CDR3 totals 16 residues. CDR3 in amino acids: CASSPRTSGFTGELFF. The CDR3, as DNA: TGTGCCAGCTCACCACGGACTAGCGGGTTCACCGGGGAGCTGTTTTTT.